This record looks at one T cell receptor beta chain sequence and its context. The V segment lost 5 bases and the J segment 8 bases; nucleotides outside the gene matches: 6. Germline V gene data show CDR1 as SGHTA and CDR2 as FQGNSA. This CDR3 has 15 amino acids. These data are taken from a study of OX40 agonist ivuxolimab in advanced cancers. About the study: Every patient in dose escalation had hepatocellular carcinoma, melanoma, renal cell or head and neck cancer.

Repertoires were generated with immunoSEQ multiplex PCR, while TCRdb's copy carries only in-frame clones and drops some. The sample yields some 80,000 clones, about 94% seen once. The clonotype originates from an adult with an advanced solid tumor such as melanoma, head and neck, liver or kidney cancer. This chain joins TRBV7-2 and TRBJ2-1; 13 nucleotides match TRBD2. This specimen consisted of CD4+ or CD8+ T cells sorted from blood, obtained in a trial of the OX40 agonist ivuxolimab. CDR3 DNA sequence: TGTGCCAGCAGCCAAACTAGCGGGGGGGCCTATGAGCAGTTCTTC. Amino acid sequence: CASSQTSGGAYEQFF.